This T cell receptor beta chain originates from a study of control samples from healthy donors and cancer patients (dated by TCRdb to between 2020 and 2021). V is reduced by 7 bases and J by 2 bases, leaving a spacing of 9 bases between them. From its cysteine to its phenylalanine, the CDR3 spans 13 amino acids. Only the CDR3 region is kept as DNA, spanning 39 bases read in frame from base 1. The germline V gene encodes CDR1 PRHDT and CDR2 FYEKMQ (reference sequence). The library was produced with the immunoSEQ multiplex PCR assay. TCRdb took over this immuneACCESS table, retaining in-frame rearrangements with V and J assigned. Such tables are incomplete; in checked studies, under half of the missing clones stem from an unresolved V gene, and the remainder is unexplained. The sample yields 80,000 or so clones; 89% were counted once. Around 5.8% of the sample is held by the ten biggest clonotypes.

In regard to this clone: The antigen it recognizes is unknown. No qualities accompany the bases; no much larger clone lies one base away.

Source material: blood. This receptor was identified in a man aged 50-59 years in good health. The sequence joins TRBV13 to TRBJ2-1; the D gene is perhaps TRBD2, on 6 matching bases. The sequenced DNA is TGTGCCAGCACCCGACTAGCCTACAATGAGCAGTTCTTC. Protein translation: CASTRLAYNEQFF.